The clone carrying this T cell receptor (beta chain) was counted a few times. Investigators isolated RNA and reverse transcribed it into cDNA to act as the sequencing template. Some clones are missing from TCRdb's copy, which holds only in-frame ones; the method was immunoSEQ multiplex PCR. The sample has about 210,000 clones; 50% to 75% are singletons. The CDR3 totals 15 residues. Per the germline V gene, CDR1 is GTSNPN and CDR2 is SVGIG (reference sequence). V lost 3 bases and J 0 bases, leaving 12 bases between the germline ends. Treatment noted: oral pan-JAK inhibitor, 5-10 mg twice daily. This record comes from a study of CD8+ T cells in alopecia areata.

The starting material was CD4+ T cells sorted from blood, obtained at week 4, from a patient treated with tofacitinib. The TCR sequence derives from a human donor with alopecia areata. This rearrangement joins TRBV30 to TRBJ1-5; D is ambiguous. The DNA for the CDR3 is TGTGCCTGGAGAAGAAAGGGATATAGCAATCAGCCCCAGCATTTT. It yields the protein CAWRRKGYSNQPQHF.